The 12 T cell receptor beta chains presented below share a single source sample, sequenced in a study of cytomegalovirus exposure and HLA in healthy donors (dated by TCRdb to the late 2010s). Libraries came from the immunoSEQ multiplex PCR assay. The multiplex PCR relied on a mix of 60 forward primers for TCR Vbeta segments and 13 reverse primers for TCR Jbeta segments. As stored in TCRdb, this immuneACCESS dataset retains in-frame rearrangements with V and J assigned. A fraction of the clones does not appear; measured against another copy, unresolved V genes explain less than half of the discrepancy, and the remainder lacks a known reason. The sample table shows about 170,000 clones, and more than 60% are seen once. In total, the top ten clones hold about 3.4% of the sample. Sequencing was carried out using PBMCs. The origin of the receptors is a female donor in good health and CMV-seronegative.

This chain joins TRBV7-8 and TRBJ2-5; the D gene is possibly TRBD1 (6 bases). V lost 5 bases to trimming and J lost 6 bases, with 16 bases between them. From germline, CDR1 is SGHVS and CDR2 FQNEAQ. This CDR3 spans 14 amino acids. The CDR3 DNA follows: TGTGCCAGCAGCCCAGGGGTCGAGCCCAAGACCCAGTACTTC. It yields the protein CASSPGVEPKTQYF.

This chain links TRBV7-8 with TRBJ1-1; no reliable D call. Germline lookup yields CDR1 SGHVS and CDR2 FQNEAQ. V was shortened by 2 bases and J by 4 bases, with 11 bases between the two germline ends. The CDR3 runs to 14 residues. CDR3 sequence (DNA): TGTGCCAGCAGCTTAAGAGGGAGAGGCACTGAAGCTTTCTTT. It translates to CASSLRGRGTEAFF.

CDR3 residues: CASSLGGVTEAFF. The CDR3 DNA is TGTGCCAGCAGCTTGGGAGGGGTGACTGAAGCTTTCTTT. The chain uses TRBV7-3 and TRBJ1-1; possible D gene TRBD1, 5 bases. Between the trimmed V and J ends, which lost 3 bases and 5 bases, there was a span of 10 bases. The germline CDR1 and CDR2 sequences are SGHTA and FQGTGA. CDR3 length: 13 amino acids.

As concerns this clone: This sample includes further DNA sequences coding for the same CDR3. The J gene is TRBJ1-1, the V gene TRBV27, with D unresolved. V was shortened by 6 bases and J by 1 base, with 15 bases between the two germline ends. The CDR3 consists of 15 residues. Germline V CDR1 and CDR2: MNHEY, SMNVEV (reference sequence). In DNA, the CDR3 is TGTGCCAGCAGGGCTGCCTCCCTTGGGAACACTGAAGCTTTCTTT. Residues: CASRAASLGNTEAFF.

V gene TRBV7-2 combines with J gene TRBJ2-7; 10 bases map to TRBD1. This CDR3 has 14 residues. V gave up 6 bases and J gave up 6 bases; unmatched junction bases: 8. CDR1 SGHTA and CDR2 FQGNSA come from the germline V gene. This CDR3 reads CASRSPGQGTEQYF. Written as DNA, the CDR3 is TGTGCCAGCAGATCTCCGGGACAGGGGACCGAGCAGTACTTC.

This clone was counted once. The genes are TRBV19 and TRBJ1-5; D is possibly TRBD1 (5 bases). The CDR3 spans 15 residues. Trimming stripped 2 bases from V and 0 bases from J, with 8 bases between. Per the germline V gene, CDR1 is LNHDA and CDR2 is SQIVND (reference sequence). The CDR3 DNA reads TGTGCCAGTAGTATATTGACAGCTAGCAATCAGCCCCAGCATTTT. Translation gives CASSILTASNQPQHF. The full variable domain, in which reference TRBV19 and TRBJ1-5 provide the parts outside the CDR3, is DGGITQSPKYLFRKEGQNVTLSCEQNLNHDAMYWYRQDPGQGLRLIYYSQIVNDFQKGDIAEGYSVSREKKESFPLTVTSAQKNPTAFYLCASSILTASNQPQHFGDGTRLSIL.

The rearrangement uses TRBV6-1 and TRBJ2-7; 10 bases match TRBD1. This CDR3 has 14 amino acids. The ends lost 7 bases at V and 5 bases at J; junction bases unmatched: 8. The germline V gene has CDR1 MNHNS and CDR2 SASEGT. CDR3 DNA: TGTGCCAGCATCTGGGGACAGGGGATCCACGAGCAGTACTTC. Residues: CASIWGQGIHEQYF.

The CDR3 loop reads CASSPGGANEQFF. The DNA for the CDR3 is TGTGCCAGCAGCCCCGGGGGGGCCAATGAGCAGTTCTTC. The chain couples TRBV7-3 to TRBJ2-1; 8 nucleotides line up with TRBD2. Germline V gene data show CDR1 as SGHTA and CDR2 as FQGTGA. The CDR3 has 13 residues. The V segment lost 5 bases and the J segment 6 bases; nucleotides outside the gene matches: 3.

This chain connects TRBV19 to TRBJ1-5; no clear D gene. Germline V gene sequence: CDR1 LNHDA, CDR2 SQIVND (reference sequence). V gave up 5 bases and J gave up 0 bases, with 17 bases separating them. The CDR3 extends over 17 amino acids. The CDR3 sequence: CASSGSETYNSNQPQHF. CDR3 nucleotide sequence: TGTGCCAGTAGTGGGTCAGAGACTTACAATAGCAATCAGCCCCAGCATTTT.

This clone turned up a few times. This chain joins TRBV5-8 and TRBJ2-1; 8 positions agree with TRBD2. The CDR3 spans 15 residues. Germline V gives CDR1 SGHTS, CDR2 YDEGEE. The V gene end was trimmed by 0 bases and the J gene end by 4 bases; junction bases not matched to a gene: 3. CDR3 in amino acids: CASSLGLATYNEQFF. The CDR3 DNA follows: TGTGCCAGCAGCTTGGGACTAGCGACATACAATGAGCAGTTCTTC.

This chain uses TRBV4-2 with TRBJ2-7, with 7 bases identical to TRBD1. The CDR3 extends over 15 amino acids. From germline, CDR1 is LGHNA and CDR2 YNFKEQ. V dropped 5 bases and J dropped 5; count of bases not matched to a gene: 12. The CDR3 here is CASSSYQGVGDEQYF. In DNA form, the CDR3 reads TGTGCCAGCAGCTCTTACCAGGGGGTGGGGGACGAGCAGTACTTC.

V gene TRBV28 combines with J gene TRBJ2-5; D might be TRBD2 (5 bases). Germline values: CDR1 MDHEN, CDR2 SYDVKM. V lost 8 bases, J lost 1 base, and 11 bases lay in between. CDR3 length equals 13 residues. CDR3 coding DNA: TGTGCCAGCGGGTCCGGGGTCCAAGAGACCCAGTACTTC. This encodes CASGSGVQETQYF.